These 27 T cell receptor beta chains share one sample of origin, sequenced in a study of T cell changes during pregnancy in multiple sclerosis. The table came from immunoSEQ multiplex PCR; TCRdb's copy has only in-frame clones and leaves some out. The data contain about 49,000 clones, more than 85% of them seen just once; the ten biggest clones take up about 0.99%. The sequencing here drew on peripheral blood, taken after pregnancy. Every receptor here comes from a female donor with multiple sclerosis, enrolled in a pregnancy study.

The V gene is TRBV12-2, the J gene TRBJ2-6; the table gives TRBD1 as D, unverified against the DNA. TRBV12-2 is recorded as a pseudogene. The CDR3 runs to 16 residues. The CDR3 region has the DNA TGTGCAAGTCGCTTAGGGCCAGGCACTGGGGCCAACGTCCTGACTTTC. It codes for CASRLGPGTGANVLTF.

This rearrangement joins TRBV9 to TRBJ2-2, with D maybe TRBD2 (5 bases). V was trimmed by 4 bases and J by 4 bases, leaving 17 bases between them. The CDR3 contains 16 residues. CDR1 and CDR2 from the germline V gene are SGDLS and YYNGEE. Here the CDR3 DNA reads TGTGCCAGCAGCCCCCCCAGCGGTCGGGTCACCGGGGAGCTGTTTTTT. Protein product: CASSPPSGRVTGELFF.

V gene TRBV5-1 combines with J gene TRBJ1-2, with TRBD1 identical over 8 bases. CDR1 is SGHRS and CDR2 is YFSETQ in the germline V gene. The CDR3 has 15 amino acids. Trimming at V came to 4 bases and at J to 8 bases, leaving 13 bases not matched to a gene. CDR3 coding DNA: TGCGCCAGCAGCCCCAAACAGGGGGGAGTTGGGGGCTACACCTTC. This encodes CASSPKQGGVGGYTF.

The chain combines TRBV9 with TRBJ2-5, with 10 bases lining up with TRBD2. The CDR3 has 15 residues. The V and J ends lost 1 base and 0 bases, in that order; junction bases with no gene match: 0. CDR1 SGDLS and CDR2 YYNGEE come from the germline V gene. The CDR3 DNA reads TGTGCCAGCAGCGTACTAGCGGGGGACCAAGAGACCCAGTACTTC. It specifies CASSVLAGDQETQYF.

The V gene is TRBV2, the J gene TRBJ2-5; 9 nucleotides align to TRBD1. The V segment lost 6 bases and the J segment 5 bases; nucleotides outside the gene matches: 4. The CDR3 has 13 amino acids. The germline V gene has CDR1 SNHLY and CDR2 FYNNEI. The CDR3 sequence is CASSRQGGETQYF. DNA of the CDR3: TGTGCCAGCAGCAGACAGGGGGGTGAGACCCAGTACTTC.

The V and J genes are TRBV7-9 and TRBJ2-7; TRBD1 matches 9 bases. The germline gives CDR1 SEHNR, CDR2 FQNEAQ (reference sequence). The CDR3 covers 14 residues. The V segment lost 4 bases and the J segment 3 bases; nucleotides outside the gene matches: 4. The CDR3: CASSSTTGGYEQYF. The CDR3 DNA reads as TGTGCCAGCAGCTCTACGACAGGGGGCTACGAGCAGTACTTC.

The genes are TRBV5-6 and TRBJ2-3, with D possibly matching TRBD2 (7 bases). Per the germline V gene, CDR1 is SGHDT and CDR2 is YYEEEE. The CDR3 totals 18 residues. The V end lost 7 bases, the J end lost 0 bases, and 24 bases lay between the germline ends. The CDR3 DNA follows: TGTGCCAGCCTCAAGGGAGGGGGTCGCCCGTCTAGCACAGATACGCAGTATTTT. Translation gives CASLKGGGRPSSTDTQYF. The whole variable domain, remainder taken from reference TRBV5-6 and TRBJ2-3, is DAGVTQSPTHLIKTRGQQVTLRCSPKSGHDTVSWYQQALGQGPQFIFQYYEEEERQRGNFPDRFSGHQFPNYSSELNVNALLLGDSALYLCASLKGGGRPSSTDTQYFGPGTRLTVL.

This rearrangement joins TRBV27 to TRBJ2-7; 7 nucleotides line up with TRBD1. Trimming at V came to 5 bases and at J to 5 bases, leaving 9 bases not matched to a gene. The CDR3 is made up of 14 amino acids. Germline V gives CDR1 MNHEY, CDR2 SMNVEV (reference sequence). CDR3 coding DNA: TGTGCCAGCAGTCAAAGACAGGGTTCAAACGAGCAGTACTTC. Translating it yields CASSQRQGSNEQYF.

For the CDR3, the DNA is TGTGCCAGCAGCTTATCTCCGGGGTCCTACGAGCAGTACTTC. The encoded protein is CASSLSPGSYEQYF. V and J are TRBV7-9 and TRBJ2-7; tentatively, D is TRBD2 (5 bases). This CDR3 spans 14 amino acids. With 2 bases removed from V and 1 base from J, the gap between germline ends came to 9 bases. CDR1 and CDR2 (germline): SEHNR, FQNEAQ (reference sequence).

The chain links TRBV12-5 to TRBJ1-5; D is unclear. This CDR3 contains 11 residues. Trimming stripped 6 bases from V and 4 bases from J, with 4 bases between. The germline CDR1 and CDR2 sequences are LGHNT and FRNRAP. The CDR3 nucleotides are TGTGCTAGTGGGAGTAATCAGCCCCAGCATTTT. Protein product: CASGSNQPQHF.

The V call is TRBV19, the J call TRBJ1-4; D is undetermined. The germline V and J ends were trimmed by 7 bases and 5 bases, with 5 bases remaining between them. CDR3 length: 11 amino acids. The germline V gene has CDR1 LNHDA and CDR2 SQIVND (reference sequence). This chain's CDR3 is CASTLNEKLFF. In DNA, the CDR3 is TGTGCCAGTACCCTCAATGAAAAACTGTTTTTT.

This chain joins TRBV7-8 and TRBJ2-7; D gene uncertain. V lost 5 bases and J 4 bases, leaving 12 bases between the germline ends. The CDR3 has 13 residues. In germline, CDR1 is SGHVS, CDR2 FQNEAQ. Here the CDR3 DNA reads TGTGCCAGCAGCCCTAGACCGCGTTACGAGCAGTACTTC. Translation: CASSPRPRYEQYF.

The chain links TRBV5-5 to TRBJ2-5; 7 positions agree with TRBD2. The J segment lost 2 bases and the V segment lost 4 bases, leaving 11 bases of the junction unmatched. The CDR3 sequence is 16 residues long. CDR1 is SGHKS and CDR2 is YYEKEE in the germline V gene (reference sequence). The CDR3 DNA reads TGTGCCAGCAGCCTTCTCCATACTAGCGAGCAAGAGACCCAGTACTTC. Its protein product is CASSLLHTSEQETQYF.

This rearrangement joins TRBV4-3 to TRBJ2-7, with 8 bases fitting TRBD1. Germline values: CDR1 LGHNA, CDR2 YSLEER. The ends lost 4 bases at V and 2 bases at J; junction bases unmatched: 4. The CDR3 extends over 14 amino acids. The CDR3 nucleotides read TGCGCCAGCAGCCTAAACAGGGGGGCCTACGAGCAGTACTTC. Translated, it gives CASSLNRGAYEQYF.

The J gene is TRBJ2-7, the V gene TRBV9; a possible D gene is TRBD2 (5 bases). V was shortened by 0 bases and J by 2 bases, with 12 bases between the two germline ends. In germline, CDR1 is SGDLS, CDR2 YYNGEE. The length of the CDR3 is 15 residues. The CDR3 sequence: CASSVGPSRTYEQYF. CDR3 bases: TGTGCCAGCAGCGTAGGTCCTAGCAGAACCTACGAGCAGTACTTC.

The V gene is TRBV6-5, the J gene TRBJ2-4; tentative D call: TRBD2 (5 bases). The CDR3 totals 15 residues. V shed 0 bases and J shed 0 bases, with 6 bases lying between them. Per germline, CDR1 MNHEY and CDR2 SVGAGI. The CDR3 DNA reads as TGTGCCAGCAGTTACTCGGAGGTAGCCAAAAACATTCAGTACTTC. Residues: CASSYSEVAKNIQYF.

This chain joins TRBV6-6 and TRBJ1-1; TRBD1 might be the D (5 bases). Germline loops: CDR1 MNHNY, CDR2 SVGAGI (reference sequence). This CDR3 is built from 15 residues. Trimming removed 6 bases at V and 3 bases at J, with 17 bases between. CDR3 in amino acids: CASSPLPRGDTEAFF. The CDR3 nucleotides read TGTGCCAGCAGCCCATTACCGCGGGGGGACACTGAAGCTTTCTTT.

This chain links TRBV6-5 with TRBJ1-4, with 7 bases fitting TRBD1. With V trimmed by 8 bases and J by 3 bases, 3 bases remained unmatched. Germline V gene sequence: CDR1 MNHEY, CDR2 SVGAGI. The CDR3 length is 13 residues. CDR3 region: CASAGTANEKLFF. The CDR3 DNA reads as TGTGCCAGCGCCGGGACAGCTAATGAAAAACTGTTTTTT.

The V call is TRBV6-1, the J call TRBJ2-5; D might be TRBD1 (6 bases). Trimming left V 6 bases short and J 1 base short, with 6 bases between. CDR1 MNHNS and CDR2 SASEGT come from the germline V gene. The CDR3 extends over 12 amino acids. CDR3 bases: TGTGCCAGCAGGGACAGCCAAGAGACCCAGTACTTC. This codes for CASRDSQETQYF.

This clone came up once. V gene TRBV5-4 combines with J gene TRBJ2-3; 7 bases line up with TRBD2. The CDR3 has 14 residues. Germline loops: CDR1 SGHNT, CDR2 YYREEE (reference sequence). With 0 bases clipped from V and 11 bases from J, the junction kept 9 bases outside the gene matches. CDR3 sequence (DNA): TGTGCCAGCAGCTTGGGTGTCGTGGGGGAGGGGCAGTATTTT. This codes for CASSLGVVGEGQYF. Filled out from reference TRBV5-4 and TRBJ2-3, the complete variable domain reads ETGVTQSPTHLIKTRGQQVTLRCSSQSGHNTVSWYQQALGQGPQFIFQYYREEENGRGNFPPRFSGLQFPNYSSELNVNALELDDSALYLCASSLGVVGEGQYFGPGTRLTVL.

This sequence joins TRBV5-4 and TRBJ1-3, with 10 bases lining up with TRBD1. CDR1 is SGHNT and CDR2 is YYREEE in the germline V gene (reference sequence). After removal of 3 bases from V and 0 bases from J, the junction contained 3 bases not matched to a gene. The CDR3 covers 16 residues. CDR3 in DNA: TGTGCCAGCAGCTCGGGACAGGGGAGCTCTGGAAACACCATATATTTT. It is translated as CASSSGQGSSGNTIYF.

CDR3 nucleotides: TGTGCCAGCAGTTATCTAGCTAGCGGGGGGAGGGAGACCCAGTACTTC. Residues: CASSYLASGGRETQYF. The gene calls are TRBV6-5 and TRBJ2-5; 11 nucleotides line up with TRBD2. The CDR3 spans 16 residues. With V trimmed by 3 bases and J by 5 bases, 8 bases remained unmatched. CDR1 and CDR2 (germline): MNHEY, SVGAGI.

The chain recombines TRBV6-5 with TRBJ1-1; D is undetermined. This CDR3 is 14 amino acids long. Germline V gives CDR1 MNHEY, CDR2 SVGAGI. V lost 7 bases and J lost 0, with 12 bases in between. The DNA of the CDR3 is TGTGCCAGCACCCCTTACTCCATGAACACTGAAGCTTTCTTT. It yields the protein CASTPYSMNTEAFF.

V gene TRBV6-4 combines with J gene TRBJ2-3; 9 bases map to TRBD2. V lost 3 bases and J lost 2; bases outside the gene matches: 9. This CDR3 contains 17 residues. CDR1 is MRHNA, CDR2 SNTAGT, per germline. In DNA form, the CDR3 reads TGTGCCAGCAGTGAATTTACCAGCGGGGGGATCACAGATACGCAGTATTTT. It encodes CASSEFTSGGITDTQYF.

This clone has only one observation. The chain recombines TRBV12-1 with TRBJ1-4; TRBD1, the table's D call, was not compared with the DNA. TRBV12-1 is marked as a pseudogene. This CDR3 is built from 23 residues. The DNA for the CDR3 is TGTGCCAGCAGCTTCCGATACTTATACCCGGGACAGGGGAAAGATGAGGCTAATGAAAAACTGTTTTTT. Protein product: CASSFRYLYPGQGKDEANEKLFF.

This chain joins TRBV27 and TRBJ1-4, with a possible D match to TRBD1 (5 bases). The germline V gene has CDR1 MNHEY and CDR2 SMNVEV (reference sequence). There are 15 residues in the CDR3. Trimming stripped 2 bases from V and 7 bases from J, with 14 bases between. The CDR3: CASSLSARDSEKLFF. The CDR3, as DNA: TGTGCCAGCAGTTTAAGTGCCAGGGATTCTGAAAAACTGTTTTTT.

This clone appeared once. This chain uses TRBV5-1 with TRBJ1-1, with TRBD1 identical over 7 bases. This CDR3 is 12 amino acids long. V dropped 2 bases and J dropped 8; count of bases not matched to a gene: 3. CDR1 and CDR2 (germline): SGHRS, YFSETQ. CDR3 DNA: TGCGCCAGCAGCTTACAGGGGTACGAAGCTTTCTTT. Residues: CASSLQGYEAFF.